These T cell receptor beta chains were read from a single sample in a study of graft-versus-host responses after intestinal transplantation. Generated by immunoSEQ multiplex PCR, the TCRdb table keeps only in-frame clones and is missing some. This sample yields 40,000 or so clones, of which around four fifths are seen a single time; under 4% belongs to the top ten. Sequenced here: PBMCs, sampled approximately 1,000 days after transplant. Receptor source: a human patient who received an intestinal transplant, so some T cells may come from the graft donor. Both conserved end residues are part of each CDR3. The D gene is left open where the match is weak. Clone size is stated in some rows and not others, as once, few, many or a class when expanded.

V	D	J	size	DNA	CDR3
TRBV5-1	NA	TRBJ2-5	NA	TGCGCCAGCAGCCCCATCGGCCAAGAGACCCAGTACTTC	CASSPIGQETQYF
TRBV7-9	NA	TRBJ1-6	NA	TGTGCCAGCAGCTTAGAAGTTGGCGGGGGTAATTCACCCCTCCACTTT	CASSLEVGGGNSPLHF
TRBV7-9	TRBD1	TRBJ2-1	once	TGTGCCAGCAGCCGACAGGGCCCCTACAATGAGCAGTTCTTC	CASSRQGPYNEQFF
TRBV4-2	NA	TRBJ2-4	NA	TGTGCCAGCAGCCAAGATCATGGAGGGGGGAACATTCAGTACTTC	CASSQDHGGGNIQYF
TRBV5-6	NA	TRBJ1-2	few	TGTGCCAGCAGCTCGAAAGGGGGAGGAAGGGACTATGGCTACACCTTC	CASSSKGGGRDYGYTF
TRBV11-2	NA	TRBJ2-5	NA	TGTGCCAGCAGCGGGGTTGGGCGAGAGACCCAGTACTTC	CASSGVGRETQYF
TRBV5-1	NA	TRBJ1-4	NA	TGCGCCAGCAGCTTGGACTGGCTTGGTGAAAAACTGTTTTTT	CASSLDWLGEKLFF
TRBV27	TRBD2	TRBJ2-3	few	TGTGCCAGCAGTCTGCGGGAGGGCCATCTCACAGATACGCAGTATTTT	CASSLREGHLTDTQYF
TRBV27	NA	TRBJ1-6	NA	TGTGCCAGCAGTTCCGACACTACGGGACACCATAATTCACCCCTCCACTTT	CASSSDTTGHHNSPLHF
TRBV5-4	TRBD1	TRBJ2-3	NA	TGTGCCAGCAGCTCCGGGACAGGGGTTACAGATACGCAGTATTTT	CASSSGTGVTDTQYF
TRBV11-3	NA	TRBJ1-4	NA	TGTGCCAGCAGCTTCTGCTTTGTGGACAAAGAAAAACTGTTTTTT	CASSFCFVDKEKLFF
TRBV28	TRBD2	TRBJ2-7	NA	TGTGCCAGCGGATTAGCGGGATCCTACGAGCAGTACTTC	CASGLAGSYEQYF
TRBV6-1	NA	TRBJ2-1	NA	TGTGCCAGCACCTCGGACAGCCACAATGAGCAGTTCTTC	CASTSDSHNEQFF
TRBV19	NA	TRBJ1-1	NA	TGTGCCAGTAGTATTGGTGGACCAGGAGGGGCTTTCTTT	CASSIGGPGGAFF
TRBV6-1	NA	TRBJ1-2	few	TGTGCCAGCAGTGCGACCGGGGGCTACACCTTC	CASSATGGYTF
TRBV5-6	NA	TRBJ1-2	NA	TGTGCCAGCAGCCCTATACAGGGCCTGGGGGGCTACACCTTC	CASSPIQGLGGYTF
TRBV4-1	NA	TRBJ2-2	NA	TGCGCCAGCAGTTCTAGGGTCGGGGAGCTGTTTTTT	CASSSRVGELFF
TRBV7-6	NA	TRBJ1-2	once	TGTGCCAGCAGCCCCCGGGGGGGTAACTATGGCTACACCTTC	CASSPRGGNYGYTF
TRBV4-2	TRBD2	TRBJ2-2	NA	TGTGCCAGCAGCCAAGAGATTTATCGGGAGGGCGTGTCCGGGGAGCTGTTTTTT	CASSQEIYREGVSGELFF
TRBV19	NA	TRBJ1-6	once	TGTGCCAGTAGTATAAAAAGGGACGGCGTACCCCTCCACTTT	CASSIKRDGVPLHF
TRBV15	TRBD2	TRBJ2-3	once	TGTGCCACCAGCAGGGGACTAGCGGGTAGCACAGATACGCAGTATTTT	CATSRGLAGSTDTQYF
TRBV5-1	NA	TRBJ2-5	NA	TGCGCCAGCAGCTTAAGGCCCCAGCACCAGGAGACCCAGTACTTC	CASSLRPQHQETQYF
TRBV29-1	NA	TRBJ2-5	NA	TGCAGCGCGGGGTGGGAGACCCAGTACTTC	CSAGWETQYF
TRBV29-1	NA	TRBJ2-7	NA	TGCAGCGTTCACGAGGGACGCTCCTACGAGCAGTACTTC	CSVHEGRSYEQYF
TRBV5-1	NA	TRBJ2-3	NA	TGCGCCAGCAGTAAGGGTGGGCGCACAGATACGCAGTATTTT	CASSKGGRTDTQYF
TRBV5-4	TRBD2	TRBJ2-1	NA	TGTGCCAGCAGCGTGGGTTCAAACGGACTAGCGGGGGTTAGGGACAATGAGCAGTTCTTC	CASSVGSNGLAGVRDNEQFF
TRBV6-5	NA	TRBJ2-1	NA	TGTGCCAGCAGTTACTACCTAACCAGCTCCTACAATGAGCAGTTCTTC	CASSYYLTSSYNEQFF
TRBV27	TRBD1	TRBJ2-7	once	TGTGCCAGCAGTTCGCTACCCCTGGACAGGGGCGGACTCTACGAGCAGTACTTC	CASSSLPLDRGGLYEQYF
TRBV19	TRBD1	TRBJ1-1	once	TGTGCCAGTAGTCCCCGGGACAGGGGGCTTGACGATGAAGCTTTCTTT	CASSPRDRGLDDEAFF
TRBV2	TRBD2	TRBJ2-3	few	TGTGCCAGCAGCCCCGGACTAGCGCGTAGCACAGATACGCAGTATTTT	CASSPGLARSTDTQYF
TRBV7-9	NA	TRBJ1-5	NA	TGTGCCAGCAGCCCTCCAGGGAGGTGGCAGCCCCAGCATTTT	CASSPPGRWQPQHF
TRBV12-5	NA	TRBJ2-1	NA	TGTGCTAGTGGTTGGGGGGCAGGGGTAAATGAGCAGTTCTTC	CASGWGAGVNEQFF
TRBV19	NA	TRBJ1-6	NA	TGTGCCAGTAGTACGCGGACAGTCTATAATTCACCCCTCCACTTT	CASSTRTVYNSPLHF
TRBV5-1	NA	TRBJ1-1	NA	TGCGCCAGCAGCTTGGTACACGGTAACACTGAAGCTTTCTTT	CASSLVHGNTEAFF
TRBV2	TRBD2	TRBJ2-1	NA	TGTGCCAGCAGTGAGAGCGGGGCCCTCAAGTTCTTC	CASSESGALKFF
TRBV6-1	TRBD1	TRBJ2-2	NA	TGTGCCAGCAGTGAACGTCGACAGGGCGGAACGACCGGGGAGCTGTTTTTT	CASSERRQGGTTGELFF
TRBV6-6	NA	TRBJ2-1	NA	TGTGCCAGCAGTTACCTCTCCAGCCTGGAGCAGTTCTTC	CASSYLSSLEQFF
TRBV19	TRBD1	TRBJ2-1	NA	TGTGCCAGTAGATCGACAGGGATCTCCTACAATGAGCAGTTCTTC	CASRSTGISYNEQFF
TRBV10-3	TRBD1	TRBJ2-2	NA	TGTGCCTCCAGGGGGACAACCGGGGAGCTGTTTTTT	CASRGTTGELFF
TRBV5-1	TRBD2	TRBJ2-7	NA	TGCGCCAGCAGATCCGAGCGGGAGGTCTACGAGCAGTACTTC	CASRSEREVYEQYF
TRBV10-1	NA	TRBJ1-5	few	TGCGCCAGCAGTGAGATAAGAGGCAATCAGCCCCAGCATTTT	CASSEIRGNQPQHF
TRBV28	NA	TRBJ1-1	NA	TGTGCCAGCAGCGTATCCCCGGGGAACACTGAAGCTTTCTTT	CASSVSPGNTEAFF
TRBV27	NA	TRBJ1-6	NA	TGTGCCAGCAGTTTAGTCGTGGGCCCCAATAATTCACCCCTCCACTTT	CASSLVVGPNNSPLHF
TRBV19	NA	TRBJ1-2	NA	TGTGCCAGTAGTATATCAGCTCTACCCTCCTATGGCTACACCTTC	CASSISALPSYGYTF
TRBV28	TRBD2	TRBJ2-3	few	TGTGCCAGCAGTTTGCGGACTAGCGGGGGGTCTTTCACAGATACGCAGTATTTT	CASSLRTSGGSFTDTQYF
TRBV19	NA	TRBJ1-6	NA	TGTGCCAGCCGAGCTAATAATTCACCCCTCCACTTT	CASRANNSPLHF
TRBV6-4	NA	TRBJ2-2	NA	TGTGCCAGCAGTCGGGAAGGGACCGGGGAGCTGTTTTTT	CASSREGTGELFF
TRBV19	TRBD2	TRBJ2-3	NA	TGTGCCAGTAGTGAGACTAGCGGGAGTCCCAGTGGCACAGATACGCAGTATTTT	CASSETSGSPSGTDTQYF
TRBV6-6	TRBD1	TRBJ1-2	NA	TGTGCCAGCAGTGGAGGACAGGAGCGAGGGAATGGCTACACCTTC	CASSGGQERGNGYTF
TRBV2	NA	TRBJ2-1	NA	TGTGCCAGCAGACAGGAAAACAATGAGCAGTTCTTC	CASRQENNEQFF
TRBV6-1	TRBD2	TRBJ2-7	NA	TGTGCCAGCAGTGAACTAGCGGGAGTCTACGAGCAGTACTTC	CASSELAGVYEQYF
TRBV11-3	TRBD2	TRBJ2-5	NA	TGTGCCAGCAGCCTTAGCGGGATGGGGGAGACCCAGTACTTC	CASSLSGMGETQYF
TRBV6-1	TRBD2	TRBJ2-7	NA	TGTGCCAGCAGTGAAATAGCGGGAGGGCCGGACGAGCAGTACTTC	CASSEIAGGPDEQYF
TRBV10-3	NA	TRBJ2-7	NA	TGTGCCATCAGTGCAAGGGGAAGCTCCTACGAGCAGTACTTC	CAISARGSSYEQYF
TRBV6-5	NA	TRBJ1-6	NA	TGTGCCAGCAGACCCGGGCCGTATAATTCACCCCTCCACTTT	CASRPGPYNSPLHF
TRBV4-1	NA	TRBJ2-2	NA	TGCGCCAGCAGCCAAGTTGAGGGGACCGGGGAGCTGTTTTTT	CASSQVEGTGELFF
TRBV28	NA	TRBJ1-5	NA	TGTGCCAGCAGCGGGGGGGGGCAGAAAAATCAGCCCCAGCATTTT	CASSGGGQKNQPQHF
TRBV6-4	TRBD1	TRBJ2-3	NA	TGTGCCAGCAGTGATGGGACAGGGGACACAGATACGCAGTATTTT	CASSDGTGDTDTQYF
TRBV2	NA	TRBJ1-5	NA	TGTGCCAGCAGTGGCAGTTATAGCAATCAGCCCCAGCATTTT	CASSGSYSNQPQHF
TRBV27	TRBD2	TRBJ2-1	NA	TGTGCCAGCAGTTTATGGGCGGGAGTCTCCTACAATGAGCAGTTCTTC	CASSLWAGVSYNEQFF